These T cell receptor beta chains were read from a single sample in a study of blood T cell repertoires in COVID-19. Method: immunoSEQ multiplex PCR; TCRdb's copy keeps in-frame clones and lacks some. The data contain about 81,000 clones, roughly nine tenths of them singletons. Sequencing was performed on peripheral blood. The receptors stem from a woman between 50 and 59 years old in a cohort sampled during active COVID-19. Each CDR3 is given with its conserved first and last residue. Fields, in order: J gene, D gene, clone size, V gene, CDR3 DNA, CDR3 protein. The D gene is left open where the match is weak. Expanded clones get a size class; other rows say once, few or many, or leave the size out.

j_gene: TRBJ2-3
d_gene: -
abundance: -
v_gene: TRBV4-2
CDR3nt: TGTGCCAGCAGCCAAGGGGGGGGGCCCAGCGCAGATACGCAGTATTTT
CDR3aa: CASSQGGGPSADTQYF

j_gene: TRBJ2-5
d_gene: TRBD1
abundance: -
v_gene: TRBV29-1
CDR3nt: TGCAGCGGGGACAGGCAAGAGACCCAGTACTTC
CDR3aa: CSGDRQETQYF

j_gene: TRBJ2-1
d_gene: -
abundance: -
v_gene: TRBV5-5
CDR3nt: TGTGCCAGCAGCTTGGCCTCTACAGGTGGCAATGAGCAGTTCTTC
CDR3aa: CASSLASTGGNEQFF

j_gene: TRBJ2-2
d_gene: -
abundance: -
v_gene: TRBV5-1
CDR3nt: TGCGCCAGCAGCGAGACGGGTCAGAACACCGGGGAGCTGTTTTTT
CDR3aa: CASSETGQNTGELFF

j_gene: TRBJ1-5
d_gene: TRBD1
abundance: -
v_gene: TRBV5-1
CDR3nt: TGCGCCAGCAGCCTACAGGGGGGGGGCAATCAGCCCCAGCATTTT
CDR3aa: CASSLQGGGNQPQHF

j_gene: TRBJ2-5
d_gene: -
abundance: -
v_gene: TRBV3-1/TRBV3-2
CDR3nt: TGTGCCAGCAGCCAAGGGGTTGGGAGACCCACCCAGTACTTC
CDR3aa: CASSQGVGRPTQYF

j_gene: TRBJ2-3
d_gene: TRBD1
abundance: once
v_gene: TRBV6-6
CDR3nt: TGTGCCAGCAGTTACCCCAGGGGGCTGGGGACAGATACGCAGTATTTT
CDR3aa: CASSYPRGLGTDTQYF

j_gene: TRBJ2-7
d_gene: -
abundance: -
v_gene: TRBV12-5
CDR3nt: TGTGCTAGTGGTTTGGCCCCAGCGAACGAGCAGTACTTC
CDR3aa: CASGLAPANEQYF

j_gene: TRBJ2-1
d_gene: TRBD2
abundance: -
v_gene: TRBV6-5
CDR3nt: TGTGCCAGCAACCCTGGGACTAGCGGGAGGGGTACGCAGTTCTTC
CDR3aa: CASNPGTSGRGTQFF

j_gene: TRBJ1-2
d_gene: TRBD1
abundance: once
v_gene: TRBV4-1
CDR3nt: TGCGCCAGCAGCCAGGTACATACGGCTCCGGGACAGACTAGCTATGGCTACACCTTC
CDR3aa: CASSQVHTAPGQTSYGYTF

j_gene: TRBJ2-3
d_gene: -
abundance: -
v_gene: TRBV7-3
CDR3nt: TGTGCCAGCAGCCGGGACTTCACAGATACGCAGTATTTT
CDR3aa: CASSRDFTDTQYF

j_gene: TRBJ1-4
d_gene: TRBD1
abundance: -
v_gene: TRBV11-2
CDR3nt: TGTGCCAGCAGCTTAGGGGGGACAGGGGGCTCAGCTAATGAAAAACTGTTTTTT
CDR3aa: CASSLGGTGGSANEKLFF

j_gene: TRBJ2-1
d_gene: TRBD1
abundance: -
v_gene: TRBV11-2
CDR3nt: TGTGCCAGCAGCCCGGGACAGGGGGGCAATGAGCAGTTCTTC
CDR3aa: CASSPGQGGNEQFF

j_gene: TRBJ2-1
d_gene: TRBD2
abundance: -
v_gene: TRBV19
CDR3nt: TGTGCCAGTAGTATTGGACTAGCGGGAGTAGTGCTTGAGCAGTTCTTC
CDR3aa: CASSIGLAGVVLEQFF

j_gene: TRBJ2-3
d_gene: TRBD1
abundance: -
v_gene: TRBV5-1
CDR3nt: TGCGCCAGCAGCTTGGTACAGGGGGGCACAGATACGCAGTATTTT
CDR3aa: CASSLVQGGTDTQYF

j_gene: TRBJ2-7
d_gene: -
abundance: -
v_gene: TRBV7-9
CDR3nt: TGTGCCAGCACCCTAAGCCGGGAGTCCTACGAGCAGTACTTC
CDR3aa: CASTLSRESYEQYF

j_gene: TRBJ2-7
d_gene: TRBD2
abundance: -
v_gene: TRBV28
CDR3nt: TGTGCCAGCAGTGGAAAGGGACTAGCGGGCCCGCTGAGCTCCTACGAGCAGTACTTC
CDR3aa: CASSGKGLAGPLSSYEQYF

j_gene: TRBJ2-3
d_gene: TRBD2
abundance: -
v_gene: TRBV7-2
CDR3nt: TGTGCCAGCAGCTTAGATGGGACTAGTATGGATACGCAGTATTTT
CDR3aa: CASSLDGTSMDTQYF

j_gene: TRBJ1-6
d_gene: TRBD1
abundance: -
v_gene: TRBV5-4
CDR3nt: TGTGCCAGCAGCCCTGAACAGGGGTTGCAGAATTCACCCCTCCACTTT
CDR3aa: CASSPEQGLQNSPLHF

j_gene: TRBJ2-7
d_gene: -
abundance: -
v_gene: TRBV6-1
CDR3nt: TGTGCCAGCAGTGACAAAGACAGATCGAACTCCTACGAGCAGTACTTC
CDR3aa: CASSDKDRSNSYEQYF

j_gene: TRBJ2-2
d_gene: -
abundance: once
v_gene: TRBV18
CDR3nt: TGTGCCAGCTCACCCCGTTCCGCGGACACCGGGGAGCTGTTTTTT
CDR3aa: CASSPRSADTGELFF

j_gene: TRBJ2-2
d_gene: -
abundance: -
v_gene: TRBV7-6
CDR3nt: TGTGCCAGCAGCTTAGGGGCCTCGAACACCGGGGAGCTGTTTTTT
CDR3aa: CASSLGASNTGELFF

j_gene: TRBJ1-1
d_gene: TRBD1
abundance: -
v_gene: TRBV6-6
CDR3nt: TGTGCCAGCAGTCCCAGGGACAGAGAAGCTTTCTTT
CDR3aa: CASSPRDREAFF

j_gene: TRBJ2-1
d_gene: TRBD1
abundance: -
v_gene: TRBV6-5
CDR3nt: TGTGCCAGCACAGGGGGCTACAATGAGCAGTTCTTC
CDR3aa: CASTGGYNEQFF

j_gene: TRBJ2-3
d_gene: -
abundance: -
v_gene: TRBV19
CDR3nt: TGTGCCAGTAGTGAGGGGGTTACAGATACGCAGTATTTT
CDR3aa: CASSEGVTDTQYF

j_gene: TRBJ2-1
d_gene: TRBD2
abundance: -
v_gene: TRBV6-6
CDR3nt: TGTGCCAGCAGTTCTACGACTAGCGGGACTTACAATGAGCAGTTCTTC
CDR3aa: CASSSTTSGTYNEQFF

j_gene: TRBJ1-1
d_gene: -
abundance: -
v_gene: TRBV18
CDR3nt: TGTGCCAGCTCAACAGATACAGGGAAGAACACTGAAGCTTTCTTT
CDR3aa: CASSTDTGKNTEAFF

j_gene: TRBJ1-1
d_gene: -
abundance: -
v_gene: TRBV2
CDR3nt: TGTGCCAGCAGAGAGGGGAACACTGAAGCTTTCTTT
CDR3aa: CASREGNTEAFF

j_gene: TRBJ2-5
d_gene: TRBD2
abundance: -
v_gene: TRBV6-5
CDR3nt: TGTGCCAGTGGGAGCGGGAGCTTGGAGACCCAGTACTTC
CDR3aa: CASGSGSLETQYF

j_gene: TRBJ2-2
d_gene: -
abundance: -
v_gene: TRBV11-3
CDR3nt: TGTGCCAGCCAGTCCCGCAAAACCGGGGAGCTGTTTTTT
CDR3aa: CASQSRKTGELFF

j_gene: TRBJ2-7
d_gene: TRBD1
abundance: -
v_gene: TRBV3-1/TRBV3-2
CDR3nt: TGTGCCAGCAGCCGGACAGGGGGCTACGAGCAGTACTTC
CDR3aa: CASSRTGGYEQYF

j_gene: TRBJ2-7
d_gene: -
abundance: -
v_gene: TRBV3-1/TRBV3-2
CDR3nt: TGTGCCAGCAGCCAAGGTCCGGGAAGCGCCTACGAGCAGTACTTC
CDR3aa: CASSQGPGSAYEQYF

j_gene: TRBJ1-1
d_gene: -
abundance: -
v_gene: TRBV27
CDR3nt: TGTGCCAGCAGTCAACGAGGCAGGAACACTGAAGCTTTCTTT
CDR3aa: CASSQRGRNTEAFF

j_gene: TRBJ1-2
d_gene: -
abundance: -
v_gene: TRBV6-6
CDR3nt: TGTGCCAGCAGTTACTCACAGACCTCACCTTATGGCTACACCTTC
CDR3aa: CASSYSQTSPYGYTF

j_gene: TRBJ2-5
d_gene: -
abundance: -
v_gene: TRBV28
CDR3nt: TGTGCCAGCAGCCCCCTCGGAGGTGGGCAAGAGACCCAGTACTTC
CDR3aa: CASSPLGGGQETQYF

j_gene: TRBJ2-7
d_gene: TRBD1
abundance: once
v_gene: TRBV7-2
CDR3nt: TGTGCCAGCGAGAGTGGGACAGAACTCGAGCAGTACTTC
CDR3aa: CASESGTELEQYF

j_gene: TRBJ2-5
d_gene: TRBD1
abundance: once
v_gene: TRBV18
CDR3nt: TGTGCCAGCCAGGGACAGGTGGAGACCCAGTACTTC
CDR3aa: CASQGQVETQYF

j_gene: TRBJ2-1
d_gene: -
abundance: -
v_gene: TRBV6-5
CDR3nt: TGTGCCAGCATCCCCCTAGCGTACTACAATGAGCAGTTCTTC
CDR3aa: CASIPLAYYNEQFF

j_gene: TRBJ2-2
d_gene: -
abundance: -
v_gene: TRBV6-5
CDR3nt: TGTGCCAGCAGCGAGGACGGGATGAACACCGGGGAGCTGTTTTTT
CDR3aa: CASSEDGMNTGELFF

j_gene: TRBJ2-5
d_gene: -
abundance: -
v_gene: TRBV11-3
CDR3nt: TGTGCCAGCAGCCCTACCAAAGCCAGGGGGAGGGAGACCCAGTACTTC
CDR3aa: CASSPTKARGRETQYF

j_gene: TRBJ2-5
d_gene: -
abundance: -
v_gene: TRBV6-4
CDR3nt: TGTGCCAGCAGACCTGAACAGGAGTACCAAGAGACCCAGTACTTC
CDR3aa: CASRPEQEYQETQYF

j_gene: TRBJ2-4
d_gene: -
abundance: -
v_gene: TRBV7-9
CDR3nt: TGTGCCAGCAGCTTTAGAACGGGGCGGGAAGCCAAAAACATTCAGTACTTC
CDR3aa: CASSFRTGREAKNIQYF

j_gene: TRBJ1-1
d_gene: TRBD1
abundance: -
v_gene: TRBV27
CDR3nt: TGTGCCAGCAGCCCGGGACAGGGGGACGGCACTGAAGCTTTCTTT
CDR3aa: CASSPGQGDGTEAFF